The entry below gives a single TCR beta chain sequence along with its context. Its antigen is not yet known. Base qualities are not provided; no much larger clone lies one nucleotide away. Samples from volunteer blood donors who had recovered from COVID-19 were contributed by a second Seattle source. Each collaborating institution followed its own protocols to collect whole blood in K2EDTA tubes. For TCRbeta analysis, collaborators shipped samples in one of three forms: frozen whole blood, isolated PBMCs, or DNA extracted from either of those sample types. The sample comes from a study of blood T cell repertoires in COVID-19 (dated by TCRdb to about 2020). General notes on the study: The collaborator samples originated in the United States, Italy and Spain and spanned the acute and convalescent phases of COVID-19. The prospective study material was composed of cDNA or gDNA derived from T cells, B-cell-depleted T cells, or PBMCs. The dataset comprised deeply sampled blood TCRbeta repertoires from subjects exposed to, actively infected with, or recovered from COVID-19. The repertoires were released in a freely available public database intended as a resource for research on the immune response to SARS-CoV-2. Samples were obtained from the ongoing ImmuneRACE study (first 160 participants) and from over 1,000 subjects provided by 6 global collaborators. Nearly every sample came with metadata listing a de-identified subject ID, COVID-19 status, age in years and sex. Where HLA class I and class II types were available, the types were taken from metadata supplied by the sample provider, not from assay-based typing. What the authors observed across the whole study: The quantity of clinical and demographic metadata differed by source and by participant and was supplied without curation.

TCRbeta CDR3 regions were amplified from genomic DNA using the immunoSEQ Assay, a bias-controlled multiplex PCR. On the authors' methods: The number of nucleated cells in each sample was estimated by amplification of reference gene primers within the assay. To quantify the absolute abundance of each unique TCRbeta CDR3 rearrangement, sequence reads were collapsed and filtered. For each sample, productive Simpson clonality was calculated by taking the square root of Simpson's diversity index across productive rearrangements. The clones in this table, taken by TCRdb from immuneACCESS, are in-frame only. Not every clone is retained; where verified, under half of the shortfall comes from an unresolved V gene, and the cause of the rest is unknown. V, J and clone size are those of that table, while D and trimming were read from the DNA. The sample records some 240,000 clones, 75% to 90% of which are singletons. The biggest ten clones account for just over 7% of the sample.

Via the germline V gene, CDR1 is MNHEY and CDR2 SVGAGI. The CDR3 holds 14 amino acids from the cysteine to the phenylalanine. The DNA shown is the 42-base CDR3, in frame from base 1. V drops 5 bases and J drops 9 bases, leaving 17 bases in between. The source of this sequence is a man aged 55 to 70 who had recovered from COVID-19. Recombination linked TRBV6-5 to TRBJ2-1; a tentative D match to TRBD2 spans 7 bases. Material: peripheral blood. Here the CDR3 is given as CASSRGAGKGEQFF. The nucleotide sequence reads as follows: TGTGCCAGCAGTCGGGGGGCAGGGAAGGGTGAGCAGTTCTTC.